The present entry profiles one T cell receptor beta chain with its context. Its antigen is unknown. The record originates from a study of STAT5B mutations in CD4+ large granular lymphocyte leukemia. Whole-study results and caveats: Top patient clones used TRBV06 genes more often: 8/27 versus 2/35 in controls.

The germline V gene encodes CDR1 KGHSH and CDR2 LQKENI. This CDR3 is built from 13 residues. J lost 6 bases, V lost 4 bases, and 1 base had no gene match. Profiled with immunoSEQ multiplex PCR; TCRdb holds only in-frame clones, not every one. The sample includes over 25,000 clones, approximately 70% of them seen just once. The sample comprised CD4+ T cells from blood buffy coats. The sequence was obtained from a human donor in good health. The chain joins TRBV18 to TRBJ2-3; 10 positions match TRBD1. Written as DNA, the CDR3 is TGTGCCAGCTCACGACAGGGGGCGGATACGCAGTATTTT. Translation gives CASSRQGADTQYF.